Below are 18 T cell receptor beta chains sequenced from a single sample in a study of T-cell reconstitution after alpha-beta-depleted transplantation in children. The TCRbeta library was prepared with unique molecular identifiers. TCRdb re-analysed the PCR reads in MiXCR, keeping a single row per CDR3 protein. The table includes fewer than 700,000 distinct CDR3 sequences, 13% detected once. This material consisted of PBMCs, mostly from graft donor cells, taken 360 days after TCRalphabeta/CD19-depleted stem cell transplant. The receptors were gathered from a male patient younger than 18 who had a stem cell transplant for acute myeloid leukemia, so the T cells may come from the graft donor.

This clonotype was seen only a few times. The chain's CDR3 is CASLLAGHGDTQYF. As DNA, the CDR3 is TGTGCCAGCCTGCTAGCGGGTCATGGGGATACGCAGTATTTT. This chain links TRBV28 with TRBJ2-3; 8 bases match TRBD2. V was clipped by 8 bases and J by 6 bases; unmatched bases: 10. The CDR3 consists of 14 residues. Germline V gives CDR1 MDHEN, CDR2 SYDVKM.

The chain uses TRBV4-3 and TRBJ2-7, with 7 positions matching TRBD2. The germline V gene has CDR1 LGHNA and CDR2 YSLEER. After removal of 3 bases from V and 0 bases from J, the junction contained 8 bases not matched to a gene. This CDR3 spans 16 amino acids. The CDR3 loop is CASSHRISGLSYEQYF. CDR3 nucleotide sequence: TGCGCCAGCAGCCATCGGATTAGCGGGCTCTCCTACGAGCAGTACTTC.

The sample holds a few counts of this clonotype. The chain recombines TRBV7-2 with TRBJ2-7; D is possibly TRBD1 or TRBD2 (5 bases each). V lost 1 base and J lost 2, with 15 bases in between. CDR1 is SGHTA, CDR2 FQGNSA, per germline. The CDR3 contains 16 residues. CDR3 amino acids: CASSLGPGPAPYEQYF. CDR3 bases: TGTGCCAGCAGCTTAGGTCCGGGGCCCGCCCCCTACGAGCAGTACTTC.

The V and J genes are TRBV29-1 and TRBJ2-6; possibly TRBD1 or TRBD2 for D (5 bases each). The V gene lost 7 bases and the J gene lost 0 bases, with 19 bases spanning the gap. Per germline, CDR1 SQVTM and CDR2 ANQGSEA. This CDR3 is 17 amino acids long. The CDR3 coding sequence is TGCAGCGCCACGCTGGGGACGGAGCTCTCTGGGGCCAACGTCCTGACTTTC. Protein sequence: CSATLGTELSGANVLTF.

The V call is TRBV5-5, the J call TRBJ1-1, with D possibly TRBD1 on 5 matching bases. This CDR3 is 13 amino acids long. Germline loops: CDR1 SGHKS, CDR2 YYEKEE (reference sequence). Trimming shortened V by 3 bases and J by 4 bases, and 10 bases separated the two germline ends. CDR3 residues: CASSSSGFTEAFF. CDR3 DNA: TGTGCCAGCAGCTCCTCAGGGTTCACTGAAGCTTTCTTT. Based on the CDR3 plus reference TRBV5-5 and TRBJ1-1, the full variable domain is DAGVTQSPTHLIKTRGQQVTLRCSPISGHKSVSWYQQVLGQGPQFIFQYYEKEERGRGNFPDRFSARQFPNYSSELNVNALLLGDSALYLCASSSSGFTEAFFGQGTRLTVV.

The chain combines TRBV28 with TRBJ2-5; the D gene is possibly TRBD2 (6 bases). The CDR3 spans 17 residues. V was cut by 3 bases and J by 5 bases, with 22 bases left in between. Germline values: CDR1 MDHEN, CDR2 SYDVKM. The CDR3, as DNA: TGTGCCAGCAGTTTGTTAAAGGGAGGAAGCTCCTCCGAGACCCAGTACTTC. It encodes CASSLLKGGSSSETQYF.

This clonotype was detected only a few times. The chain uses TRBV5-1 and TRBJ2-3, with unresolved D. Germline CDR1 reads SGHRS; CDR2 reads YFSETQ. Trimming took 0 bases from V and 3 from J, leaving 11 bases between them. The CDR3 is made up of 15 amino acids. Here the CDR3 reads CASSLGSFVTDTQYF. Written as DNA, the CDR3 is TGCGCCAGCAGCTTGGGGAGCTTTGTGACAGATACGCAGTATTTT. The whole variable domain, filled in from reference TRBV5-1 and TRBJ2-3, reads KAGVTQTPRYLIKTRGQQVTLSCSPISGHRSVSWYQQTPGQGLQFLFEYFSETQRNKGNFPGRFSGRQFSNSRSEMNVSTLELGDSALYLCASSLGSFVTDTQYFGPGTRLTVL.

This chain links TRBV6-5 with TRBJ1-1; TRBD1 is a possible D gene (5 bases). The germline V gene has CDR1 MNHEY and CDR2 SVGAGI. This CDR3 has 15 amino acids. V was trimmed by 2 bases and J by 3 bases, leaving 13 bases between them. Here the CDR3 DNA reads TGTGCCAGCAGTTACGTAGGGGCCGGGGACACTGAAGCTTTCTTT. It encodes CASSYVGAGDTEAFF.

This clonotype was seen at least ten times. This rearrangement joins TRBV29-1 to TRBJ2-7, with D tentatively TRBD2 (7 bases). V lost 6 bases and J lost 3, with 18 bases in between. Germline loops: CDR1 SQVTM, CDR2 ANQGSEA. CDR3 size: 14 residues. The CDR3 DNA is TGCAGCGTGGGAGGGGGACGCATCTTCTACGAGCAGTACTTC. The encoded protein is CSVGGGRIFYEQYF.

CDR3 region: CASSLARQGPGELFF. The CDR3 DNA sequence: TGCGCCAGCAGCTTGGCCAGGCAGGGACCCGGGGAGCTGTTTTTT. The rearrangement joins TRBV5-1 to TRBJ2-2, with D perhaps given as TRBD1 or TRBD2 (5 bases each). Trimming removed 0 bases from V and 6 bases from J, with 12 bases in between. Germline CDR1 is SGHRS and CDR2 is YFSETQ. The CDR3 runs to 15 residues.

The chain employs TRBV7-2 and TRBJ2-3; D is ambiguous. The CDR3 is 14 amino acids. The germline V gene has CDR1 SGHTA and CDR2 FQGNSA. V gave up 9 bases and J gave up 2 bases, with 15 bases separating them. The CDR3, as DNA: TGTGCCAGTTATCGAGCAGGTTACACAGATACGCAGTATTTT. Residues: CASYRAGYTDTQYF.

This clonotype was recorded at least ten times. J is TRBJ2-1 and V is TRBV18; 7 positions match TRBD2. Per the germline V gene, CDR1 is KGHSH and CDR2 is LQKENI. The length of the CDR3 is 17 residues. V lost 0 bases, J lost 0 bases, and 5 bases stayed unmatched. CDR3 loop: CASSPPLGGSSYNEQFF. CDR3 nucleotide sequence: TGTGCCAGCTCACCACCGTTGGGAGGGAGCTCCTACAATGAGCAGTTCTTC.

This clonotype was seen only a few times. The CDR3 DNA reads TGTGCCACCAGTGCCGCTTCGCTGTATGCCACTGAAGCTTTCTTT. Translated: CATSAASLYATEAFF. This chain connects TRBV24-1 to TRBJ1-1, with unresolved D. Germline V lookup: CDR1 KGHDR, CDR2 SFDVKD. The CDR3 totals 15 residues. Trimming shortened V by 5 bases and J by 4 bases, and 16 bases separated the two germline ends.

This clonotype was found a few times. The chain is built from TRBV20-1 and TRBJ2-1; D is perhaps TRBD1 (6 bases). The V gene's germline CDR1 is DFQATT and CDR2 SNEGSKA (reference sequence). V was pared by 1 base and J by 8 bases, with 15 bases between. The CDR3 loop spans 14 amino acids. CDR3 nucleotides: TGCAGTGCTAGAGCGGGGACACGGTGGGATGAGCAGTTCTTC. It codes for CSARAGTRWDEQFF.

This clonotype came up a few times. The V call is TRBV6-2 or TRBV6-3, the J call TRBJ2-1; D ambiguous. This CDR3 spans 16 amino acids. The V gene lost 0 bases and the J gene lost 0 bases, with 9 bases spanning the gap. Looked up from germline, CDR1 is MNHEY and CDR2 is SVGEGT. The CDR3 sequence: CASSYSVSISYNEQFF. The DNA of the CDR3 is TGTGCCAGCAGTTACTCGGTCAGTATCTCCTACAATGAGCAGTTCTTC.

This clonotype was counted a few times. The rearrangement links TRBV7-6 to TRBJ1-1, with D hard to call. The CDR3 consists of 13 residues. Trimming took 5 bases from V and 11 from J, leaving 18 bases between them. Germline V gives CDR1 SGHVS, CDR2 FNYEAQ. DNA for the CDR3: TGTGCCAGCAGCCCTGACGAGAGGGCACGGGCTTTCTTT. Its translation: CASSPDERARAFF. Full variable domain (missing parts from reference TRBV7-6 and TRBJ1-1): GAGVSQSPRYKVTKRGQDVALRCDPISGHVSLYWYRQALGQGPEFLTYFNYEAQQDKSGLPNDRFSAERPEGSISTLTIQRTEQRDSAMYRCASSPDERARAFFGQGTRLTVV.

This clonotype turned up a few times. The chain links TRBV19 to TRBJ2-1, with unresolved D. The CDR3 contains 12 residues. The germline V gene has CDR1 LNHDA and CDR2 SQIVND (reference sequence). Trimming took 7 bases from V and 4 from J, leaving 8 bases between them. CDR3 DNA: TGTGCCAGTACCACCCTATACAATGAGCAGTTCTTC. Its translation: CASTTLYNEQFF. The variable domain in full, with the rest retrieved from reference TRBV19 and TRBJ2-1, is DGGITQSPKYLFRKEGQNVTLSCEQNLNHDAMYWYRQDPGQGLRLIYYSQIVNDFQKGDIAEGYSVSREKKESFPLTVTSAQKNPTAFYLCASTTLYNEQFFGPGTRLTVL.

This chain connects TRBV6-5 to TRBJ2-6; D may be TRBD1 (5 bases). V was clipped by 2 bases and J by 4 bases, with 9 bases between them. The germline V gene encodes CDR1 MNHEY and CDR2 SVGAGI. The CDR3 consists of 15 residues. CDR3 loop: CASSYVGPGANVLTF. The CDR3 DNA is TGTGCCAGCAGTTACGTGGGGCCCGGGGCCAACGTCCTGACTTTC.